These T cell receptor beta chains were read from a single sample in a study of blood T cell repertoires in COVID-19. TCRdb's copy holds only in-frame clones and misses some; the assay was immunoSEQ multiplex PCR. The sample shows around 390,000 clones, just under 90% of them seen only once. The material sequenced was PBMCs or T cells enriched from blood (not recorded which). Receptors were obtained from a woman in her forties or fifties who had recovered from COVID-19. Each CDR3 is given with its conserved first and last residue. A D gene is named only where the DNA matches it firmly. Not every row has a clone size; where given, it reads once, few, many or a size class.

J | D | size | length | V | CDR3 | DNA
TRBJ1-2 | - | once | 15 | TRBV28 | CASSIWQDSFYGYTF | TGTGCCAGCAGCATATGGCAGGACAGCTTCTATGGCTACACCTTC
TRBJ2-7 | - | - | 16 | TRBV27 | CASSSHSGDLPYEQYF | TGTGCCAGCAGTTCCCATTCAGGGGACCTACCCTACGAGCAGTACTTC
TRBJ2-1 | - | - | 15 | TRBV5-4 | CASSPGGTEGREQFF | TGTGCCAGCAGCCCGGGCGGGACGGAGGGGAGAGAGCAGTTCTTC
TRBJ1-5 | - | - | 15 | TRBV5-5 | CASKNEGWSNQPQHF | TGTGCCAGCAAAAACGAGGGCTGGAGCAATCAGCCCCAGCATTTT
TRBJ2-6 | - | - | 12 | TRBV6-5 | CATLPGANVLTF | TGTGCCACCCTCCCCGGGGCCAACGTCCTGACTTTC
TRBJ1-5 | TRBD1 | - | 15 | TRBV4-1 | CASSQPDRGNQPQHF | TGCGCCAGCAGCCAACCGGACAGGGGAAATCAGCCCCAGCATTTT
TRBJ1-4 | - | - | 12 | TRBV25-1 | CASSESHEKLFF | TGTGCCAGCAGTGAATCACACGAAAAACTGTTTTTT
TRBJ1-4 | - | - | 17 | TRBV3-1/TRBV3-2 | CASSQVRGSATNEKLFF | TGTGCCAGCAGCCAAGTTAGGGGTTCAGCAACTAATGAAAAACTGTTTTTT
TRBJ1-6 | - | few | 17 | TRBV3-1/TRBV3-2 | CASSQDVLPGLSSPLHF | TGTGCCAGCAGCCAAGATGTCCTACCGGGATTAAGTTCACCCCTCCACTTT
TRBJ1-2 | TRBD1 | - | 15 | TRBV18 | CASSLDRGSIYGYTF | TGTGCCAGCTCACTAGACAGGGGGAGTATCTATGGCTACACCTTC